These 27 T cell receptor beta chains share one sample of origin, sequenced in a study of CD8 T cells in Susac syndrome. Reverse transcription of about 0.5 to 1 ug RNA used random hexamers. TCRdb reprocessed the immunoSEQ multiplex PCR reads via MiXCR and lists one record per CDR3 protein. The sample has 150,000 to 200,000 distinct CDR3 sequences, roughly 95% seen once. The sequenced sample consisted of CD4+ T cells from PBMCs. The receptors stem from a human donor with multiple sclerosis.

This CDR3 is CASSQAARPPYEQYF. The CDR3 nucleotides read TGTGCCAGCAGCCAAGCAGCTAGACCTCCCTACGAGCAGTACTTC. J is TRBJ2-7 and V is TRBV3-1; the D is unclear. Germline CDR1 and CDR2: LGHDT and YNNKEL (reference sequence). The CDR3 runs to 15 residues. The V gene lost 1 base and the J gene lost 2 bases, with 12 bases spanning the gap.

V usage is TRBV5-4 and J usage is TRBJ2-7; a weak D match, TRBD1 (6 bases). The CDR3 loop spans 15 amino acids. Germline CDR1 and CDR2: SGHNT and YYREEE (reference sequence). V dropped 4 bases and J dropped 5 bases, with 19 bases sitting between them. DNA of the CDR3: TGTGCCAGCAGCGACAGGACAGCAGGAGGCGACGAGCAGTACTTC. Its protein is CASSDRTAGGDEQYF.

V and J are TRBV18 and TRBJ2-7; D unresolved. Trimming cost V 6 bases and J 3 bases, with 6 bases left between them. Germline CDR1 and CDR2: KGHSH and LQKENI. The CDR3 contains 11 residues. The CDR3 spells CASSPLYEQYF. For the CDR3, the DNA is TGTGCCAGCTCCCCCCTCTACGAGCAGTACTTC.

V and J are TRBV10-3 and TRBJ1-3; weak D call: TRBD1 (5 bases). CDR3 length: 11 residues. CDR1 is ENHRY, CDR2 SYGVKD, per germline. The V end was cut by 4 bases, the J end by 9 bases, with 7 bases between. The CDR3 DNA sequence: TGTGCCATCAGTGCGAGGGGCACCATATATTTT. Encoded protein: CAISARGTIYF.

J is TRBJ1-2 and V is TRBV20-1; no clear D gene. The V end was cut by 1 base, the J end by 3 bases, with 12 bases between. Looked up from germline, CDR1 is DFQATT and CDR2 is SNEGSKA (reference sequence). The CDR3 sequence is 14 residues long. This CDR3 reads CSARGRTADYGYTF. The CDR3 DNA sequence: TGCAGTGCTAGAGGTCGTACAGCAGACTATGGCTACACCTTC.

This clonotype showed up just once. The J gene is TRBJ1-1, the V gene TRBV30, with D maybe TRBD1 (6 bases). The CDR3 is 14 amino acids. The germline V gene has CDR1 GTSNPN and CDR2 SVGIG (reference sequence). V lost 6 bases, J lost 6 bases, and 20 bases lay in between. The CDR3 spells CACLIGGAGAEAFF. Here the CDR3 DNA reads TGTGCCTGCCTGATAGGGGGGGCAGGGGCTGAAGCTTTCTTT. Based on the CDR3 plus reference TRBV30 and TRBJ1-1, the full variable domain is SQTIHQWPATLVQPVGSPLSLECTVEGTSNPNLYWYRQAAGRGLQLLFYSVGIGQISSEVPQNLSASRPQDRQFILSSKKLLLSDSGFYLCACLIGGAGAEAFFGQGTRLTVV.

The rearrangement joins TRBV4-1 to TRBJ2-1; TRBD2 matches 7 bases. The CDR3 runs 17 residues. Germline trimming cut 2 bases from V and 2 bases from J; bases unmatched to any gene: 9. Germline loops: CDR1 MGHRA, CDR2 YSYEKL. The CDR3 DNA is TGCGCCAGCAGCCAACCCCTGACTAGCAAAACCTACAATGAGCAGTTCTTC. It translates to CASSQPLTSKTYNEQFF.

The genes are TRBV30 and TRBJ1-1; no clear D gene. CDR1 is GTSNPN, CDR2 SVGIG, per germline (reference sequence). The V gene lost 3 bases and the J gene lost 1 base, with 9 bases spanning the gap. The CDR3 is made up of 13 amino acids. The CDR3 is CAWRDSANTEAFF. The CDR3 DNA sequence: TGTGCCTGGAGGGACTCAGCGAACACTGAAGCTTTCTTT.

V is TRBV7-9 and J is TRBJ1-5; no firm D call. The CDR3 is 13 amino acids. Between the trimmed V and J ends, which lost 8 bases and 5 bases, there was a span of 13 bases. CDR1 is SEHNR, CDR2 FQNEAQ, per germline (reference sequence). CDR3 residues: CASSETHYQPQHF. The CDR3 nucleotides read TGTGCCAGCTCGGAGACACACTATCAGCCCCAGCATTTT.

The chain is built from TRBV2 and TRBJ1-1, with D maybe TRBD1 (5 bases). Germline-derived CDR1 and CDR2 are SNHLY and FYNNEI. This CDR3 is 11 amino acids long. Trimming left V 7 bases short and J 7 bases short, with 10 bases between. The CDR3 sequence: CASTRQYEAFF. In DNA form, the CDR3 reads TGTGCCAGCACCCGACAGTATGAAGCTTTCTTT.

The genes are TRBV3-1 and TRBJ1-4, with D uncertain. V lost 4 bases and J lost 5, with 14 bases in between. The germline CDR1 and CDR2 sequences are LGHDT and YNNKEL (reference sequence). CDR3 length: 15 amino acids. CDR3 bases: TGTGCCAGCAGCCTAATAGGGTGGACCAATGAAAAACTGTTTTTT. Protein sequence: CASSLIGWTNEKLFF.

CDR3 DNA sequence: TGCAGTGCTAGAGAGGGCGGACTAGCGGTAAACTCCTACAATGAGCAGTTCTTC. Protein sequence: CSAREGGLAVNSYNEQFF. The chain links TRBV20-1 to TRBJ2-1; 10 nucleotides line up with TRBD2. Germline CDR1 is DFQATT and CDR2 is SNEGSKA (reference sequence). The V gene end was trimmed by 0 bases and the J gene end by 0 bases; junction bases not matched to a gene: 8. The CDR3 contains 18 residues.

The chain recombines TRBV3-1 with TRBJ2-6, with TRBD1 matching 8 bases. CDR3 size: 22 residues. Germline-derived CDR1 and CDR2 are LGHDT and YNNKEL (reference sequence). Germline trimming cut 4 bases from V and 5 bases from J; bases unmatched to any gene: 25. As DNA, the CDR3 is TGTGCCAGCAGCCCCTGGGACAGGTCTCGTAGTCCTAGGCTCTGGAGGGCCAACGTCCTGACTTTC. Protein: CASSPWDRSRSPRLWRANVLTF.

This clonotype was detected only once. This chain links TRBV2 with TRBJ1-4; possible D gene TRBD1, 6 bases. The V and J ends lost 5 bases and 6 bases respectively, with 10 bases between them. This CDR3 has 13 amino acids. Germline V gives CDR1 SNHLY, CDR2 FYNNEI. The CDR3 is CASSWRGDEKLFF. The CDR3 bases are TGTGCCAGCAGTTGGAGGGGGGATGAAAAACTGTTTTTT.

The rearrangement uses TRBV4-2 and TRBJ1-1, with D perhaps matching TRBD1 (5 bases). CDR1 is LGHNA and CDR2 is YNFKEQ in the germline V gene. With 1 base removed from V and 4 bases from J, the gap between germline ends came to 16 bases. The CDR3 has 16 residues. CDR3 DNA sequence: TGTGCCAGCAGCCAAGTATTTCAGGGAATGGCCACTGAAGCTTTCTTT. It translates to CASSQVFQGMATEAFF.

V is TRBV15 and J is TRBJ1-1; D perhaps matches TRBD1 (5 bases). The CDR3 has 14 residues. V was clipped by 1 base and J by 4 bases, with 10 bases between them. The germline CDR1 and CDR2 sequences are LNHNV and YYDKDF (reference sequence). The CDR3 is CATSRGGGGTEAFF. Written as DNA, the CDR3 is TGTGCCACCAGCAGAGGGGGGGGAGGCACTGAAGCTTTCTTT.

The V gene is TRBV27, the J gene TRBJ2-7; D is unresolved. Germline-derived CDR1 and CDR2 are MNHEY and SMNVEV (reference sequence). Trimming cost V 4 bases and J 0 bases, with 7 bases left between them. CDR3 length: 13 residues. The CDR3 protein is CASSSRYSYEQYF. CDR3 sequence (DNA): TGTGCCAGCAGTTCCAGGTACTCCTACGAGCAGTACTTC.

This chain connects TRBV6-6 to TRBJ1-5, with no clear D. Germline CDR1 and CDR2: MNHNY and SVGAGI (reference sequence). The CDR3 totals 15 residues. V lost 5 bases to trimming and J lost 4 bases, with 15 bases between them. The CDR3 here is CASSPAGARNQPQHF. The CDR3 DNA reads TGTGCCAGCAGTCCCGCAGGAGCCCGAAATCAGCCCCAGCATTTT.

The rearrangement joins TRBV6-2 or TRBV6-3 to TRBJ2-1; 10 bases map to TRBD2. This CDR3 region has 16 residues. V was pared by 1 base and J by 8 bases, with 8 bases of the junction left unmatched. Germline CDR1 MNHEY, CDR2 SVGEGT. Here the CDR3 reads CASSYLSGRASDEQFF. The CDR3, as DNA: TGTGCCAGCAGTTACTTGAGCGGGAGGGCCAGCGATGAGCAGTTCTTC.

J is TRBJ2-3 and V is TRBV20-1; 10 nucleotides match TRBD2. CDR3 length: 15 residues. Germline trimming cut 3 bases from V and 2 bases from J; bases unmatched to any gene: 5. Germline V gene data show CDR1 as DFQATT and CDR2 as SNEGSKA (reference sequence). The CDR3 bases are TGCAGTGCTAGTTTAGCGGGAGGAGCCACAGATACGCAGTATTTT. Translating gives CSASLAGGATDTQYF.

The chain uses TRBV29-1 and TRBJ2-2; possible D gene TRBD1, 6 bases. This CDR3 region has 14 residues. Trimming pared 4 bases from V and 2 bases from J, leaving 11 bases between. The germline CDR1 and CDR2 sequences are SQVTM and ANQGSEA. CDR3 in amino acids: CSVGQDGNTGELFF. The CDR3 region has the DNA TGCAGCGTTGGACAGGACGGTAACACCGGGGAGCTGTTTTTT.

The J gene is TRBJ1-5, the V gene TRBV27; D remains ambiguous. Per the germline V gene, CDR1 is MNHEY and CDR2 is SMNVEV (reference sequence). The ends were cut back, 3 bases at V and 4 bases at J, with 10 bases in the middle. CDR3 length equals 14 residues. As DNA, the CDR3 is TGTGCCAGCAGTTTGTCGTCCTTAAATCAGCCCCAGCATTTT. This codes for CASSLSSLNQPQHF.

The genes are TRBV27 and TRBJ2-7; a possible D gene is TRBD2 (5 bases). Germline V lookup: CDR1 MNHEY, CDR2 SMNVEV (reference sequence). The CDR3 length is 14 residues. V lost 9 bases and J lost 0, with 15 bases in between. The CDR3: CARRAVLSSYEQYF. The DNA of the CDR3 is TGTGCCAGAAGAGCGGTTTTGAGCTCCTACGAGCAGTACTTC.

The chain links TRBV2 to TRBJ2-1; 8 bases are a match to TRBD1. This CDR3 contains 15 residues. V lost 6 bases, J lost 2 bases, and 6 bases stayed unmatched. Germline loops: CDR1 SNHLY, CDR2 FYNNEI. CDR3 DNA: TGTGCCAGCAGGATACCGGGACAGGCCTACAATGAGCAGTTCTTC. It translates to CASRIPGQAYNEQFF.

The chain is built from TRBV13 and TRBJ2-5; D ambiguous. The germline CDR1 and CDR2 sequences are PRHDT and FYEKMQ (reference sequence). The CDR3 has 11 amino acids. Trimming took 5 bases from V and 7 from J, leaving 8 bases between them. CDR3 residues: CASSLRATQYF. CDR3 coding DNA: TGTGCCAGCAGCCTAAGGGCGACCCAGTACTTC.

This CDR3 is CASSLDGTAGTQYF. The CDR3 nucleotides are TGCGCCAGCAGCTTGGATGGGACGGCGGGGACCCAGTACTTC. This chain connects TRBV5-1 to TRBJ2-5; TRBD1 or TRBD2 may be the D gene (5 bases each). This CDR3 region has 14 residues. Germline lookup yields CDR1 SGHRS and CDR2 YFSETQ. Trimming took 0 bases from V and 7 from J, leaving 13 bases between them.

The genes are TRBV20-1 and TRBJ2-5, with 11 positions matching TRBD2. Germline V gene sequence: CDR1 DFQATT, CDR2 SNEGSKA (reference sequence). The ends lost 6 bases at V and 3 bases at J; junction bases unmatched: 3. The CDR3 is 13 residues long. CDR3 region: CSARLAGKETQYF. The CDR3 nucleotides read TGCAGTGCCAGACTAGCGGGAAAAGAGACCCAGTACTTC.